Below, one T cell receptor (beta chain) is given with its context. The sample originates from a study of blood T cell repertoires in COVID-19. Whole-study context: COVID-19 samples, acute and convalescent, were from the United States, Italy and Spain. PBMCs, B-cell-depleted T cells, or T cells were the source of the cDNA or gDNA that made up the material.

Per the study methods: Researchers report that nucleated cell counts were estimated from reference gene primer amplification. TCRdb keeps only in-frame clones here, not all; method: immunoSEQ multiplex PCR. V, J and clone size derive from that table, while D and trimming were established from the DNA sequence. The repertoire holds 250,000 to 300,000 clones, under 90% seen once, with under 5% in the top ten. Germline trimming cut 4 bases from V and 3 bases from J; bases unmatched to any gene: 6. Germline lookup yields CDR1 SGHDT and CDR2 YYEEEE. The CDR3 has 15 amino acids. The receptor was derived from a man aged 60 to 75 with acute or convalescent COVID-19. The chain has TRBV5-6 and TRBJ2-7, with 11 bases fitting TRBD2. Sequencing was done on a sample of peripheral blood. The CDR3 region is CASSGGLAARYEQYF. CDR3 sequence (DNA): TGTGCCAGCAGCGGGGGACTAGCGGCCCGCTACGAGCAGTACTTC.